The entry that follows covers one T cell receptor beta chain sequence. Peripheral blood from each donor was collected in a volume of 9.5 to 10 milliliters. There were at least 6 micrograms of total RNA extracted from every sample. These data originate in a study of blood T cells in healthy people across ages. The CDR3 extends over 16 amino acids. Germline V gene lookup returns CDR1 KGHSH and CDR2 LQKENI. Trimming pared 3 bases from V and 2 bases from J, leaving 15 bases between. The authors ran a second PCR of about 6 to 11 cycles using a sample-barcoded 5' primer and a J-beta primer mix. A tag from a template-switch adaptor with 12 random nucleotides marked each cDNA molecule. TCRdb reanalysed the 5' RACE reads using MiXCR and keeps one entry per CDR3 protein. The sample contains 500,000 to 550,000 distinct CDR3 sequences, 24% of which appear only once. These sequences were also reported in another study, on T cells of mothers and their children.

Sequencing used blood. The gene calls are TRBV18 and TRBJ2-3; possible D gene TRBD1, 5 bases. This TCR was recovered from a boy aged 5-17 years in good health. CDR3 sequence: CASSPIQGSTTDTQYF. The DNA of the CDR3 is TGTGCCAGCTCACCGATCCAGGGATCGACCACAGATACGCAGTATTTT.